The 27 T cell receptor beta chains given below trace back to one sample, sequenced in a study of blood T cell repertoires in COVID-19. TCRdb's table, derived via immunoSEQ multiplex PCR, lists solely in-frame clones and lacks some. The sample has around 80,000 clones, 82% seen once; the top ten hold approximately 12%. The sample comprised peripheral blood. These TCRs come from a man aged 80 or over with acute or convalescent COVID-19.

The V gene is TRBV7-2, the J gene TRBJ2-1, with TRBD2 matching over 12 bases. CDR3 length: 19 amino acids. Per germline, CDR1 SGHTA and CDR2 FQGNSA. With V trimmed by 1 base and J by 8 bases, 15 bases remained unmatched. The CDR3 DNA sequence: TGTGCCAGCAGCTTAGAAAGGCTAGCGGGGGGGCTGAGGCTCCATGAGCAGTTCTTC. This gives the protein CASSLERLAGGLRLHEQFF.

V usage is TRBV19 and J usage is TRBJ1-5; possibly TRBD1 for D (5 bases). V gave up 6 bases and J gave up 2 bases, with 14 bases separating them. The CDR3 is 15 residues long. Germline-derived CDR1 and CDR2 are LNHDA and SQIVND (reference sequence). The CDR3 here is CASSLSWGGNQPQHF. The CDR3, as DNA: TGTGCCAGTAGCCTGAGTTGGGGGGGCAATCAGCCCCAGCATTTT.

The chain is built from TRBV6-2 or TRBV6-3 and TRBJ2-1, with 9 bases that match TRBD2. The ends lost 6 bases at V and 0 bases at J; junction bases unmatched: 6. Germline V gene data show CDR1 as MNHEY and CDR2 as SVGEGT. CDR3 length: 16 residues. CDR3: CASSGGGAPSYNEQFF. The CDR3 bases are TGTGCCAGCAGCGGCGGGGGGGCCCCCTCCTACAATGAGCAGTTCTTC.

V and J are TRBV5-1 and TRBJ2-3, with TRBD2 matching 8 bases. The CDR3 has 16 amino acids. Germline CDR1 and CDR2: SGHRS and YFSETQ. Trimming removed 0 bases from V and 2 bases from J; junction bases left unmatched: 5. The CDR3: CASSLASGGTTDTQYF. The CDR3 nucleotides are TGCGCCAGCAGCTTGGCCAGCGGGGGAACCACAGATACGCAGTATTTT.

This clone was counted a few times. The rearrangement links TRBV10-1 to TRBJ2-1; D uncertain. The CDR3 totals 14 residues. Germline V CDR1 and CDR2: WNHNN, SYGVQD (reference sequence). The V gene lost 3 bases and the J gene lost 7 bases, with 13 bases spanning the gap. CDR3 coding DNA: TGCGCCAGCAGTGATGCGGCCTCCCGGAATGAGCAGTTCTTC. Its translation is CASSDAASRNEQFF.

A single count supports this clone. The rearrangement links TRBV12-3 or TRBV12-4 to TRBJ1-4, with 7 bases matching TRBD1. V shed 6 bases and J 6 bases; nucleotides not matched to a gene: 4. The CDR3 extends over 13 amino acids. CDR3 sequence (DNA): TGTGCCAGCAGGACAGGGTATGATGAAAAACTGTTTTTT. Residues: CASRTGYDEKLFF.

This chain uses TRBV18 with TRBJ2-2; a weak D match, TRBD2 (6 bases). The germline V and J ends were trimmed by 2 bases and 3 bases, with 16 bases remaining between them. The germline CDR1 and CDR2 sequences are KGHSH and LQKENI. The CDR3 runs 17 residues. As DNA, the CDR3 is TGTGCCAGCTCACCATCCGGGGGATCAATCCACACCGGGGAGCTGTTTTTT. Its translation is CASSPSGGSIHTGELFF.

For the CDR3, the DNA is TGCGCCAGCAGCTTGGCTGGCAGGGGTTACATCGAGACCCAGTACTTC. Translation gives CASSLAGRGYIETQYF. The chain recombines TRBV5-1 with TRBJ2-5; TRBD1 might be the D (6 bases). The CDR3 contains 16 residues. V was pared by 0 bases and J by 5 bases, with 17 bases between. Germline assignment: CDR1 SGHRS and CDR2 YFSETQ.

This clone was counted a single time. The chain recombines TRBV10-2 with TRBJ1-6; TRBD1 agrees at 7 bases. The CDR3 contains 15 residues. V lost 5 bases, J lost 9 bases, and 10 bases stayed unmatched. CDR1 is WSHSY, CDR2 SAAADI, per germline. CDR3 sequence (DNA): TGCGCCAGCAGTCGGGGCCAAGGGGGCGGTTCACCCCTCCACTTT. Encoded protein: CASSRGQGGGSPLHF.

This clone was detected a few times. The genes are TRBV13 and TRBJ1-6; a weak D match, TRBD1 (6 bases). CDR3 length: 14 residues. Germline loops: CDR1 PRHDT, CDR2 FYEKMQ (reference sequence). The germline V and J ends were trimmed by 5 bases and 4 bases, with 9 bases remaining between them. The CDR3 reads CASSPGQYNSPLHF. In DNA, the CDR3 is TGTGCCAGCAGCCCAGGACAGTATAATTCACCCCTCCACTTT.

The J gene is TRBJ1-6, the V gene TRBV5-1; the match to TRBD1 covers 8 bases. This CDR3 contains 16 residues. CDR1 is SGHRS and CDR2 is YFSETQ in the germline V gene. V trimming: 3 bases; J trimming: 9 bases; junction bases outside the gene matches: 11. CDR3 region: CASSWGGQARSSPLHF. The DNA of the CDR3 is TGCGCCAGCAGCTGGGGGGGACAGGCTCGGAGTTCACCCCTCCACTTT.

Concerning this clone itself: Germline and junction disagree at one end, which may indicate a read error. The CDR3 spells CASSSNPHLDSNNEQFF. CDR3 bases: TGTGCTAGCAGCTCGAACCCACATCTCGACAGCAACAATGAGCAGTTCTTC. The chain employs TRBV7-7 and TRBJ2-1; D may be TRBD1 (5 bases). This CDR3 is 17 amino acids long. CDR1 and CDR2 (germline): SSHAT, FNYEAQ (reference sequence). Combining the CDR3 with reference TRBV7-7 and TRBJ2-1 gives the whole variable domain GAGVSQSPRYKVTKRGQDVTLRCDPISSHATLYWYQQALGQGPEFLTYFNYEAQPDKSGLPSDRFSAERPEGSISTLTIQRTEQRDSAMYRCASSSNPHLDSNNEQFFGPGTRLTVL.

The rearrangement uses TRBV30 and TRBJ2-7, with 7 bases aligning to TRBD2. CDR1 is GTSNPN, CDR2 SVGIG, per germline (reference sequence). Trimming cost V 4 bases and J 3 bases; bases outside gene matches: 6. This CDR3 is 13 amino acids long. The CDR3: CAWILSGGYEQYF. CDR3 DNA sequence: TGTGCCTGGATTCTTTCGGGGGGCTACGAGCAGTACTTC.

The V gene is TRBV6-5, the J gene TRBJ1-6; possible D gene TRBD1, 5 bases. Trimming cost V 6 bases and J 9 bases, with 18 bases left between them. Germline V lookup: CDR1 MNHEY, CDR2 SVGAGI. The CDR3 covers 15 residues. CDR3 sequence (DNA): TGTGCCAGCAGCGACTCCGGGGGAAGCGGTTCACCCCTCCACTTT. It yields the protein CASSDSGGSGSPLHF.

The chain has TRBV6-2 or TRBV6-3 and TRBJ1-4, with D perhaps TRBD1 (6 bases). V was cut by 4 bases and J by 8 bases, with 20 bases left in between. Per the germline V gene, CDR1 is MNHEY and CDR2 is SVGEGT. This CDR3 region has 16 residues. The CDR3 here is CASSSRTVTPREKLFF. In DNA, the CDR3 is TGTGCCAGCAGTTCGAGGACAGTCACCCCCAGGGAAAAACTGTTTTTT.

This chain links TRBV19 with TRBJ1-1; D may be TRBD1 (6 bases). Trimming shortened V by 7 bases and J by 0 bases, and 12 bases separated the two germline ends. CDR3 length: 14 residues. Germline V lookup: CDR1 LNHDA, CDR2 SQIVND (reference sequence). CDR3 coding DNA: TGTGCCAGTATGGTGCCAGGGGTGAACACTGAAGCTTTCTTT. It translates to CASMVPGVNTEAFF.

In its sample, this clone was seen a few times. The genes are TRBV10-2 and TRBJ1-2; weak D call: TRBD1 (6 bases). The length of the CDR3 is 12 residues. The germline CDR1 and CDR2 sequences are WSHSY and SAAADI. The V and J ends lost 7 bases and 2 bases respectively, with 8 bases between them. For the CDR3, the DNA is TGCGCCAGCAAGGACAGAAACTATGGCTACACCTTC. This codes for CASKDRNYGYTF.

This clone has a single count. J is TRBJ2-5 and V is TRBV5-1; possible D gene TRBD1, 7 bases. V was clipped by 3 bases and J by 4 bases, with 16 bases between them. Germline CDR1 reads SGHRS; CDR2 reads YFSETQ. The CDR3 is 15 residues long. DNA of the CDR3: TGCGCCAGCAGCTCGGGAGACAGGGAGCCAGAGACCCAGTACTTC. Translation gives CASSSGDREPETQYF. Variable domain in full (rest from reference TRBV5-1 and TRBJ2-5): KAGVTQTPRYLIKTRGQQVTLSCSPISGHRSVSWYQQTPGQGLQFLFEYFSETQRNKGNFPGRFSGRQFSNSRSEMNVSTLELGDSALYLCASSSGDREPETQYFGPGTRLLVL.

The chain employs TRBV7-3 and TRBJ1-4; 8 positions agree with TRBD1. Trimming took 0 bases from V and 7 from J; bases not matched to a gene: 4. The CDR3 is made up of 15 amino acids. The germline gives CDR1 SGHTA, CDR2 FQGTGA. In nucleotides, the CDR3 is TGTGCCAGCAGCTTAACAACAGGGGGTGGTGAAAAACTGTTTTTT. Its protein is CASSLTTGGGEKLFF.

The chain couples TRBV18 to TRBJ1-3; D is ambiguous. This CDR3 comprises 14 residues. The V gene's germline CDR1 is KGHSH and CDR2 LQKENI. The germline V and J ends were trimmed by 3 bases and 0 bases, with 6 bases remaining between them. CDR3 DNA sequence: TGTGCCAGCTCACCCAGTGTCTCTGGAAACACCATATATTTT. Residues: CASSPSVSGNTIYF.

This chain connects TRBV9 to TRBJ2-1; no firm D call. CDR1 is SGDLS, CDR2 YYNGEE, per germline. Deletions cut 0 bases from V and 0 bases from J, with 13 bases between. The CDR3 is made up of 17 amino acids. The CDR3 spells CASSVDYRRSSYNEQFF. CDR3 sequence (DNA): TGTGCCAGCAGCGTAGATTACCGTAGGAGCTCCTACAATGAGCAGTTCTTC. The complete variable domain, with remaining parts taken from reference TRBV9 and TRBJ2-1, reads DSGVTQTPKHLITATGQRVTLRCSPRSGDLSVYWYQQSLDQGLQFLIQYYNGEERAKGNILERFSAQQFPDLHSELNLSSLELGDSALYFCASSVDYRRSSYNEQFFGPGTRLTVL.

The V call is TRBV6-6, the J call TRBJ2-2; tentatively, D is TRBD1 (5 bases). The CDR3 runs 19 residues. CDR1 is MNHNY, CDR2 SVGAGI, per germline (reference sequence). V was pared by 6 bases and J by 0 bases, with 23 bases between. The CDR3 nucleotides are TGTGCCAGCAGCTCTACGGGCGCAGGGCGTAAAACGAACACCGGGGAGCTGTTTTTT. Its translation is CASSSTGAGRKTNTGELFF.

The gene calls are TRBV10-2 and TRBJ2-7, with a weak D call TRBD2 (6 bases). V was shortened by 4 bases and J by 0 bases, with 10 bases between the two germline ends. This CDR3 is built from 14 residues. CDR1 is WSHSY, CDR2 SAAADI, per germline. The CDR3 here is CASSVAGLSYEQYF. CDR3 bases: TGCGCCAGCAGTGTGGCGGGGCTCTCCTACGAGCAGTACTTC.

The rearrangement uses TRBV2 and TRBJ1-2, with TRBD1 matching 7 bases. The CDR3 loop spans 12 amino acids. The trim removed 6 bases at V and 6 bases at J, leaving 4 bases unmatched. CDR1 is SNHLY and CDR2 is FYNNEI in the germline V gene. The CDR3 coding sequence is TGTGCCAGCAGAAATGACAGGGATGGCTACACCTTC. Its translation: CASRNDRDGYTF.

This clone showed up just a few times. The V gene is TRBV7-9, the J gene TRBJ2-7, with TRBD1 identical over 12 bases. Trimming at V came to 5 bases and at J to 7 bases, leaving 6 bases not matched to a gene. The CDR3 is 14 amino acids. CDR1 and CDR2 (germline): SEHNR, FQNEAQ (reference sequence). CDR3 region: CASSPGTGGFEQYF. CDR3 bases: TGTGCCAGCAGCCCCGGGACAGGGGGCTTTGAGCAGTACTTC.

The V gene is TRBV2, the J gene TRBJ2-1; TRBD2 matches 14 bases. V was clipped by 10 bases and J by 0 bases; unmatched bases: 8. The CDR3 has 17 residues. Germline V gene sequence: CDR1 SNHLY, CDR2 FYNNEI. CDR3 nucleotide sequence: TGTGCCACCAAGGGACTAGCGGGGGCCAGCTCCTACAATGAGCAGTTCTTC. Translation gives CATKGLAGASSYNEQFF. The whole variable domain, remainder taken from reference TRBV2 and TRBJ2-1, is EPEVTQTPSHQVTQMGQEVILRCVPISNHLYFYWYRQILGQKVEFLVSFYNNEISEKSEIFDDQFSVERPDGSNFTLKIRSTKLEDSAMYFCATKGLAGASSYNEQFFGPGTRLTVL.

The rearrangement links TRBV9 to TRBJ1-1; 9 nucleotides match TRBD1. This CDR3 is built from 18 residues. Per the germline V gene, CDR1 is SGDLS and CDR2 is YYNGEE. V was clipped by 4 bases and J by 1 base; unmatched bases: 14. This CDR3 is CASSSQLAGQGPNTEAFF. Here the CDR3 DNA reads TGTGCCAGCAGCTCCCAATTAGCTGGACAGGGGCCGAACACTGAAGCTTTCTTT.